The rows below give T cell receptor beta chains drawn from one sample of a study of blood T cells in healthy people across ages. TCRdb recomputed calls from the 5' RACE reads with MiXCR, one row per CDR3 protein. The sample holds about 1.8 million distinct CDR3 sequences, around 50% seen once. Sample: blood. These receptors originate from a woman aged 40 to 55 in good health. Both conserved end residues are part of each CDR3. D genes are given only for firm matches. Expanded clones are given a class, and other clones once, few, many or no size at all.

clone_size: .
d_call: TRBD1
v_call: TRBV11-3
j_call: TRBJ2-1
cdr3_nt: TGTGCCAGCAGCCTACAGGGGTTAGGGACCAATGAGCAGTTCTTC
cdr3_aa: CASSLQGLGTNEQFF

clone_size: .
d_call: .
v_call: TRBV29-1
j_call: TRBJ1-1
cdr3_nt: TGCAGCGTTGAAGGGGGGTCCCGCCTCCAGAACACTGAAGCTTTCTTT
cdr3_aa: CSVEGGSRLQNTEAFF

clone_size: .
d_call: .
v_call: TRBV27
j_call: TRBJ2-5
cdr3_nt: TGTGCCAGCAGTCCAAAACCGGGACGTAAAGAGACCCAGTACTTC
cdr3_aa: CASSPKPGRKETQYF

clone_size: .
d_call: .
v_call: TRBV6-6
j_call: TRBJ1-2
cdr3_nt: TGTGCCAGCAGTTACCACAGGGTAGCTGGGGGCTACACCTTC
cdr3_aa: CASSYHRVAGGYTF

clone_size: .
d_call: .
v_call: TRBV4-3
j_call: TRBJ1-2
cdr3_nt: TGCGCCAGCAGCCCTGAACCCGGGGGCGCAGGTTATGACTACACCTTC
cdr3_aa: CASSPEPGGAGYDYTF

clone_size: .
d_call: .
v_call: TRBV7-9
j_call: TRBJ1-5
cdr3_nt: TGTGCCAGCAGCTTAGGCGAACTACAGCCCCAGCATTTT
cdr3_aa: CASSLGELQPQHF

clone_size: once
d_call: TRBD2
v_call: TRBV6-5
j_call: TRBJ2-5
cdr3_nt: TGTGCCAGCAGTCGGACTAGTGGATTGTGGCAGTACTTC
cdr3_aa: CASSRTSGLWQYF

clone_size: .
d_call: TRBD2
v_call: TRBV7-2
j_call: TRBJ2-1
cdr3_nt: TGTGCCAGCAGCCAACCCGGGACTAGCGGGGGGAGCTCCTACAATGAGCAGTTCTTC
cdr3_aa: CASSQPGTSGGSSYNEQFF

clone_size: few
d_call: .
v_call: TRBV27
j_call: TRBJ1-6
cdr3_nt: TGTGCCAGCATAGCAGGGAATAATTCACCCCTCCACTTT
cdr3_aa: CASIAGNNSPLHF

clone_size: .
d_call: .
v_call: TRBV7-2
j_call: TRBJ2-1
cdr3_nt: TGTGCCAGCGGCACCCGGACAGCTACTAACAATGAGCAGTTCTTC
cdr3_aa: CASGTRTATNNEQFF

clone_size: many
d_call: TRBD2
v_call: TRBV20-1
j_call: TRBJ2-1
cdr3_nt: TGCAGTGCTGGAAGCGGGGAACGCGATGAGCAGTTCTTC
cdr3_aa: CSAGSGERDEQFF

clone_size: .
d_call: TRBD1
v_call: TRBV20-1
j_call: TRBJ2-5
cdr3_nt: TGCAGTGCTAGCAGGGGGCACCCCAATGAGCAGTACTTC
cdr3_aa: CSASRGHPNEQYF

clone_size: .
d_call: TRBD1
v_call: TRBV10-3
j_call: TRBJ2-7
cdr3_nt: TGTGCCATCAGCCCGCGACAGGGCTACGAGCAGTACTTC
cdr3_aa: CAISPRQGYEQYF